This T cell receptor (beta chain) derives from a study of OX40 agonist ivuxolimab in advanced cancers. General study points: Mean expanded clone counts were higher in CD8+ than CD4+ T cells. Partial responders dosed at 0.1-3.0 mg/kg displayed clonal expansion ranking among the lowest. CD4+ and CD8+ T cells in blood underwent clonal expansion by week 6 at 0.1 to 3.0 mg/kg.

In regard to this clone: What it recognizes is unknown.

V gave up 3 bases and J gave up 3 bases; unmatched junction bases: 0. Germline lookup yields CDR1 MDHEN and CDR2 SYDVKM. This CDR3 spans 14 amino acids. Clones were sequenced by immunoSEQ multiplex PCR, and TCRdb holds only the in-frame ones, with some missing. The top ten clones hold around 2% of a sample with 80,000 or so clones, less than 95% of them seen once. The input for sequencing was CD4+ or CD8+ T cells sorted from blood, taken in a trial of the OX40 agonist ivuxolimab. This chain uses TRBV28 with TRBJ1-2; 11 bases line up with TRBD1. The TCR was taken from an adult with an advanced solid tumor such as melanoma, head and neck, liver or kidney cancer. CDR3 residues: CASSLGQGDYGYTF. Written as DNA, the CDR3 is TGTGCCAGCAGTTTGGGACAGGGGGACTATGGCTACACCTTC.